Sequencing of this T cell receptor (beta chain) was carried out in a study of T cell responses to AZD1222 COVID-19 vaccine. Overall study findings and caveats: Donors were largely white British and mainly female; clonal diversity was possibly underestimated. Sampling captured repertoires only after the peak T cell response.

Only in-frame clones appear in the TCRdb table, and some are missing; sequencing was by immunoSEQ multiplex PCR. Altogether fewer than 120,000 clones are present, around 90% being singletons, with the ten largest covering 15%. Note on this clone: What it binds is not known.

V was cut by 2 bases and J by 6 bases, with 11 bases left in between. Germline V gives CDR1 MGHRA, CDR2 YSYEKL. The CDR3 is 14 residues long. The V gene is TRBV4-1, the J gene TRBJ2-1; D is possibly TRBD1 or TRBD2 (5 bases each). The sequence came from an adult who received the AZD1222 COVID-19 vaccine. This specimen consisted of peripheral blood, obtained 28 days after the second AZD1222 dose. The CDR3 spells CASSQPLGVNEQFF. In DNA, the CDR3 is TGCGCCAGCAGCCAACCCTTGGGGGTCAATGAGCAGTTCTTC.